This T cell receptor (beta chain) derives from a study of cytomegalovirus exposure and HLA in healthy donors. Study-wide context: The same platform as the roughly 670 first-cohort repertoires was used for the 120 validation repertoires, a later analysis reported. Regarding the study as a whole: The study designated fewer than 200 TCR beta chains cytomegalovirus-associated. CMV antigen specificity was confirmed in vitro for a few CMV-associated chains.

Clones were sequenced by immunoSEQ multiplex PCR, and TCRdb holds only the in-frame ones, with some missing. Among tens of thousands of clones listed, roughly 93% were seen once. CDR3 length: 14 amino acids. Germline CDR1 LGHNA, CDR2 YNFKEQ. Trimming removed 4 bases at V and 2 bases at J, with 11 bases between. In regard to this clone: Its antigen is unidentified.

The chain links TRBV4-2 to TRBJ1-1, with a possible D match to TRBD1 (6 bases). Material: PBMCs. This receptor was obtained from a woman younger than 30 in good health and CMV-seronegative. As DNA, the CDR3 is TGTGCCAGCAGCCGGGAACAGGGAAACACTGAAGCTTTCTTT. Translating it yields CASSREQGNTEAFF.